This entry describes one T cell receptor (beta chain). Its binding antigen is unknown. The sample holds no much larger clone one base away, and base qualities are not on file. The data stem from a study of CD8 T cells in ankylosing spondylitis (TCRdb year 2017). For context, the study as a whole: T cell receptor beta repertoires were profiled in healthy donors and ankylosing spondylitis patients so that disease-linked TCR variants could be found. The full study cohort was made up of about two dozen ankylosing spondylitis patients and over 90 healthy donors. Peripheral blood samples were taken, and synovial fluid was additionally collected from ankylosing spondylitis patients.

V gives up 1 base and J gives up 8 bases, and the segment between their germline ends measures 14 bases. The germline V gene (reference sequence) yields DFQATT for CDR1 and SNEGSKA for CDR2. Inclusive of the bounding cysteine and phenylalanine, the CDR3 is 13 residues long. The read is trimmed to its CDR3 DNA, 39 bases read in frame from base 1. The instrument was an Illumina HiSeq 2500. TCR beta libraries were prepared by quantitative 5'-RACE with molecular barcodes. The original methods were these. A new computational method, built on a probabilistic model of VDJ rearrangement, was used to identify disease-linked TCR variants. TCRdb reprocessing: public reads trimmed at Q25 with fastp, clones called with MiXCR, in-frame beta chains kept. All rows with the same CDR3 protein become a single entry with the most common DNA and genes. For this entry, the V and J calls and clone size follow TCRdb and not the study's own pipeline. The sample has 250,000 to 400,000 distinct CDR3 sequences on record, around a tenth of them singletons. The ten largest account for about a tenth of the sample.

General study outcomes and caveats: A TCR beta motif made up of several highly homologous amino acid variants appeared to be characteristic of blood from ankylosing spondylitis patients. A CD8+ phenotype was shown by the disease-linked clones, which were found at relatively low frequencies in peripheral blood. The disease-linked clones were reported as significantly enriched in matched synovial fluid samples from ankylosing spondylitis patients. Some of the motif variants had been reported before in the synovial fluid and blood of reactive arthritis patients, a finding that suggests common disease-initiation mechanisms.

The sequenced sample was blood, either unsorted or a sorted T cell fraction (not recorded which). The sequence links TRBV20-1 to TRBJ1-2; 6 matching bases give a weak D call of TRBD1. The TCR originated in a female donor with ankylosing spondylitis or in good health (not recorded which). Read as DNA, the sequence is TGCAGTGCTAGAGCAGGGGTTTTTCGGGGCTACACCTTC. Translated, it gives CSARAGVFRGYTF.